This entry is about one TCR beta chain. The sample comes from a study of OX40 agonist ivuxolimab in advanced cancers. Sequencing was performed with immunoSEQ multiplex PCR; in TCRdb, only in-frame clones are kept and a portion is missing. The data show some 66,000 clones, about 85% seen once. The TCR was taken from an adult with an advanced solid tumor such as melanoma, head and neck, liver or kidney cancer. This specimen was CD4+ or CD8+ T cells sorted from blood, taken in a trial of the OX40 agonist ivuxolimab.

CDR3 loop: CASTIRQGTGGELFF. In DNA, the CDR3 is TGTGCCAGCACGATAAGGCAGGGGACGGGCGGGGAGCTGTTTTTT. The chain combines TRBV2 with TRBJ2-2, with a possible D match to TRBD1 (6 bases). CDR1 SNHLY and CDR2 FYNNEI come from the germline V gene. V dropped 7 bases and J dropped 7 bases, with 19 bases sitting between them. The CDR3 spans 15 residues.